This is a list of T cell receptor beta chains from one sample in a study of TIL therapy for anti-PD-1-resistant metastatic lung cancer. Clones were sequenced by immunoSEQ multiplex PCR, and TCRdb holds only the in-frame ones, with some missing. The repertoire holds tens of thousands of clones, with around 85% as singletons. The sample consisted of blood, taken at baseline. The receptors shown here come from a person aged 25 to 85 with non-small cell lung cancer. Both conserved end residues are trimmed from each CDR3. Fields, in order: V gene, J gene, CDR3 protein.

V: TRBV28
J: TRBJ2-7
CDR3: ASSLWTPSSYEQY

V: TRBV18
J: TRBJ2-2
CDR3: ASSPGTGHTGELF

V: TRBV6-5
J: TRBJ2-5
CDR3: ASSYRNQGAQETQY

V: TRBV14
J: TRBJ1-4
CDR3: ASSPRARGEKLF

V: TRBV6-5
J: TRBJ1-6
CDR3: ASSRGESYNSPLH

V: TRBV9
J: TRBJ1-1
CDR3: ASSVVVGTEAF

V: TRBV24-1
J: TRBJ2-2
CDR3: ATSDFLNSNTGELF

V: TRBV3-1/TRBV3-2
J: TRBJ1-5
CDR3: ASSRGNQPQH

V: TRBV2
J: TRBJ1-2
CDR3: ASSPGTPNYGYT

V: TRBV30
J: TRBJ1-6
CDR3: AWREQGKGSYNSPLH

V: TRBV18
J: TRBJ2-3
CDR3: ASSPPGLASTDTQY

V: TRBV6-2/TRBV6-3
J: TRBJ2-2
CDR3: ASSYRYTGELF

V: TRBV20-1
J: TRBJ2-5
CDR3: SARGAETQY

V: TRBV18
J: TRBJ1-5
CDR3: ASSRDRDQPQH

V: TRBV10-2
J: TRBJ1-1
CDR3: ASSLAGDSVNTEAF